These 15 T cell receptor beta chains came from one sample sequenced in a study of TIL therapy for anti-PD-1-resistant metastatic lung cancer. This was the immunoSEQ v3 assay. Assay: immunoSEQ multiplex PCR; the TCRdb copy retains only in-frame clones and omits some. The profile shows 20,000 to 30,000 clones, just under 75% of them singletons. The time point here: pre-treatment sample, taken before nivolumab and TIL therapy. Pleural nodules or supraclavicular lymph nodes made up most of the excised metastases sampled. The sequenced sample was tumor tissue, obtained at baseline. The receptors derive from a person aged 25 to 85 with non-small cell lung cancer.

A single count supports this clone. CDR3 protein: CASHGSSGGAVNEQFF. CDR3 DNA sequence: TGTGCCAGCCATGGTAGTAGCGGGGGGGCCGTAAATGAGCAGTTCTTC. The gene calls are TRBV2 and TRBJ2-1, with 11 bases lining up with TRBD2. The ends lost 8 bases at V and 7 bases at J; junction bases unmatched: 13. This CDR3 is 16 amino acids long. Germline loops: CDR1 SNHLY, CDR2 FYNNEI.

In DNA form, the CDR3 reads TGTGCCAGCTCACCACCTCCGGGACGGATGTTCGATGAGCAGTTCTTC. Translation gives CASSPPPGRMFDEQFF. The V call is TRBV18, the J call TRBJ2-1; the D call may be TRBD1 or TRBD2 (5 bases each). The CDR3 sequence is 16 residues long. From germline, CDR1 is KGHSH and CDR2 LQKENI. The V end was cut by 0 bases, the J end by 8 bases, with 17 bases between.

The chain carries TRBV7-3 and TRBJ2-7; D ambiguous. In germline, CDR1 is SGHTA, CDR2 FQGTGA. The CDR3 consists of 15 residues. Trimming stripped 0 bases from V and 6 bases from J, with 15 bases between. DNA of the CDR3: TGTGCCAGCAGCTTAACCCCGGACGGAGCTGCCGAGCAGTACTTC. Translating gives CASSLTPDGAAEQYF.

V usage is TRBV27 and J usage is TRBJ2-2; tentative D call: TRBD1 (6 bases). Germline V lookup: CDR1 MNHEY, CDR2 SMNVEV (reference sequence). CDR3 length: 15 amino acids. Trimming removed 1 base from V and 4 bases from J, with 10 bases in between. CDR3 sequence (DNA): TGTGCCAGCAGTTTATTGCTGGACAGCACCGGGGAGCTGTTTTTT. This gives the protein CASSLLLDSTGELFF.

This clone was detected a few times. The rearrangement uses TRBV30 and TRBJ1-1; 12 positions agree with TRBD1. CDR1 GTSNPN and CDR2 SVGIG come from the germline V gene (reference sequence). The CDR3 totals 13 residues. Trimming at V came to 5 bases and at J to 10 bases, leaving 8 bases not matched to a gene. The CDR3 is CAWVPGQGARAFF. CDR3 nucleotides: TGTGCCTGGGTTCCGGGACAGGGGGCGCGAGCTTTCTTT.

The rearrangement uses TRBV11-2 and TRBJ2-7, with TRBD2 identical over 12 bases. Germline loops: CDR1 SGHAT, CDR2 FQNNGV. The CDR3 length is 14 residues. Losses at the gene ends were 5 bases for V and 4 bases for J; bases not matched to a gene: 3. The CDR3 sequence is CASSPGLAGYEQYF. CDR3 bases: TGTGCCAGCAGCCCGGGACTAGCGGGTTACGAGCAGTACTTC.

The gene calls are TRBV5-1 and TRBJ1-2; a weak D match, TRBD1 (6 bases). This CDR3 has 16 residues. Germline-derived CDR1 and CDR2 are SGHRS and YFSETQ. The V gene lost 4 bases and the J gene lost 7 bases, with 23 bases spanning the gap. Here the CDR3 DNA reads TGCGCCAGCAGCCCTACCCTTACTGGGGGCTCGGGTGGCTACACCTTC. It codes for CASSPTLTGGSGGYTF.

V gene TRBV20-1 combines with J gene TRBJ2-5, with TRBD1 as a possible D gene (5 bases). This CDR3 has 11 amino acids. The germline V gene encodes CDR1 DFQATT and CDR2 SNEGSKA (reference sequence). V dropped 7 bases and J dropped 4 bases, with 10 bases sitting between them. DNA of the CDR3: TGCAGTGTCTCAGGGTTAGAGACCCAGTACTTC. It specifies CSVSGLETQYF.

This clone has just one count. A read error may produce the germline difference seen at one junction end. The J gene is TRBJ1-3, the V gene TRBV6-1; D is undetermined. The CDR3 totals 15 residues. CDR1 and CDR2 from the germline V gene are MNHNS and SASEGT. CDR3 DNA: TGTGCCAGCAGTGATCTGGTTGTCTCTGGGAACACCATATATTTT. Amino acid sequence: CASSDLVVSGNTIYF.

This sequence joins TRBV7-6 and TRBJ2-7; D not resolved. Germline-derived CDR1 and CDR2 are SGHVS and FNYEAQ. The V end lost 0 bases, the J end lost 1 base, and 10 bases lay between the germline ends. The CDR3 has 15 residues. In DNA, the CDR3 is TGTGCCAGCAGCTTAGCCGGCCTAGATTCCTACGAGCAGTACTTC. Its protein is CASSLAGLDSYEQYF.

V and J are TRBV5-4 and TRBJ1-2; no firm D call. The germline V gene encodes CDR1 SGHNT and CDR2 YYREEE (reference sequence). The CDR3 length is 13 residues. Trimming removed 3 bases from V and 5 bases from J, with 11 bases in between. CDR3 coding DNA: TGTGCCAGCAGCTCTGGTTCGATTTATGGCTACACCTTC. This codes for CASSSGSIYGYTF.

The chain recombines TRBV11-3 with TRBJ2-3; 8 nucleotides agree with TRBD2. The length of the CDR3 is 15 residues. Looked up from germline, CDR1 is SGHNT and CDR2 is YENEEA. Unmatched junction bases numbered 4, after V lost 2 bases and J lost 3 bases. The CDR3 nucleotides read TGTGCCAGCAGCTTAAGACGGGGGGGGACAGATACGCAGTATTTT. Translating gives CASSLRRGGTDTQYF.

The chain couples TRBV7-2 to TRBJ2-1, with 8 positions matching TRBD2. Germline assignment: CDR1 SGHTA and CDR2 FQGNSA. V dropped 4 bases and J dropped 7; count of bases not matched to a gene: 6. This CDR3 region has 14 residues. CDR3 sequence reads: CASSSGLALNEQFF. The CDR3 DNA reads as TGTGCCAGCAGCTCCGGACTAGCCCTGAATGAGCAGTTCTTC. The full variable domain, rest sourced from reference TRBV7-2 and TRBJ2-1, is GAGVSQSPSNKVTEKGKDVELRCDPISGHTALYWYRQSLGQGLEFLIYFQGNSAPDKSGLPSDRFSAERTGGSVSTLTIQRTQQEDSAVYLCASSSGLALNEQFFGPGTRLTVL.

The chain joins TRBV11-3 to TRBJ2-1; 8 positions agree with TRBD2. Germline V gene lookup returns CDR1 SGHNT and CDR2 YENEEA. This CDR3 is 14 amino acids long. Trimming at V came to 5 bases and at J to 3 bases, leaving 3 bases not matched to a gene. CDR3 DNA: TGTGCCAGCAGCGCTCGGGGGGGCTACAATGAGCAGTTCTTC. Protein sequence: CASSARGGYNEQFF.

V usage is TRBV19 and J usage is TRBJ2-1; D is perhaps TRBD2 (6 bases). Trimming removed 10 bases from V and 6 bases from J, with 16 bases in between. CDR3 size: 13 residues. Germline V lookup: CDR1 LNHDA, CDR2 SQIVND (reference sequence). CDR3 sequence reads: CATSMLGGNEQFF. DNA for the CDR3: TGTGCCACCTCAATGTTGGGGGGCAATGAGCAGTTCTTC.